This is a list of T cell receptor beta chains from one sample in a study of blood T cell repertoires in COVID-19. Assay: immunoSEQ multiplex PCR; the TCRdb copy retains only in-frame clones and omits some. The repertoire holds 25,000 to 30,000 clones, approximately 85% seen once, with around 30% in the top ten. Material: peripheral blood. The receptors shown here come from an elderly woman with COVID-19, enrolled during active disease. Both conserved end residues are part of each CDR3. The order of the fields is J gene, D gene, clone size, V gene, CDR3 DNA, CDR3 protein. A D gene is named only where the DNA matches it firmly. A row's size may be missing; if present it is once, few, many or a size class.

TRBJ1-2,TRBD1,-,TRBV5-1,TGCGCCAGCAGCTTGGGAGGGACAGCTAACTATGGCTACACCTTC,CASSLGGTANYGYTF
TRBJ2-5,TRBD2,-,TRBV15,TGTGCCACCAGCAGGGTCCCCCTCGGGGGGTTCCAAGAGACCCAGTACTTC,CATSRVPLGGFQETQYF
TRBJ2-1,TRBD2,-,TRBV24-1,TGTGCCACCAGTGATTGGGGCCGCCTAGCGGGGGGAAACAATGAGCAGTTCTTC,CATSDWGRLAGGNNEQFF
TRBJ2-5,-,-,TRBV9,TGTGCCAGCAGCCCCCAAGAGGAGACCCAGTACTTC,CASSPQEETQYF
TRBJ1-3,-,-,TRBV3-1/TRBV3-2,TGTGCCAGCAGCCCTCGATCTAACCTGCTTTTTGGAAACACCATATATTTT,CASSPRSNLLFGNTIYF
TRBJ2-3,-,-,TRBV5-1,TGCGCCAGCGCGAGACAGACTAGCACAGATACGCAGTATTTT,CASARQTSTDTQYF
TRBJ2-5,TRBD1,once,TRBV3-1/TRBV3-2,TGTGCCAGCAGCCACCGGACAGGGCAAGAGACCCAGTACTTC,CASSHRTGQETQYF
TRBJ1-1,TRBD1,-,TRBV3-1/TRBV3-2,TGTGCCAGCAGCCAAACAGGGGGGAACACTGAAGCTTTCTTT,CASSQTGGNTEAFF
TRBJ1-5,-,-,TRBV27,TGTGCCAGCAGTCCAGGTCGGTACAATCAGCCCCAGCATTTT,CASSPGRYNQPQHF
TRBJ2-1,TRBD2,-,TRBV25-1,TGTGCCAGCAGTCAGACTAGCGGGGGTGAGCAGTTCTTC,CASSQTSGGEQFF
TRBJ2-1,TRBD2,-,TRBV15,TGTGCCACCAGCGGCCTGGGACTAGCGGGGTCCAAGGGAGGCTACAATGAGCAGTTCTTC,CATSGLGLAGSKGGYNEQFF
TRBJ2-7,-,-,TRBV2,TGTGCCAGCAGTGAAGGGGCCAAGAACTACGAGCAGTACTTC,CASSEGAKNYEQYF
TRBJ1-6,-,-,TRBV11-2,TGTGCCAGCAGCTTAGGGACCGGACAAACTAATTCACCCCTCCACTTT,CASSLGTGQTNSPLHF
TRBJ2-2,-,-,TRBV29-1,TGCAGCGTTAAGACTAACACCGGGGAGCTGTTTTTT,CSVKTNTGELFF
TRBJ2-1,TRBD2,-,TRBV11-3,TGTGCCAGCAGCTTAGGGGGACTAGCGGGGAAAGCGATCGATGAGCAGTTCTTC,CASSLGGLAGKAIDEQFF
TRBJ2-5,TRBD1,-,TRBV7-2,TGTGCCAGCAGCTCTCCGGGACAGGGGGGAGAGACCCAGTACTTC,CASSSPGQGGETQYF
TRBJ1-4,TRBD1,-,TRBV15,TGTGCCACCAGCAGGGACAGGGGTGTTAATGAAAAACTGTTTTTT,CATSRDRGVNEKLFF
TRBJ2-7,TRBD1,-,TRBV7-8,TGTGCCAGCAGCTTAGTAACAGGGGCGAACGAGCAGTACTTC,CASSLVTGANEQYF
TRBJ1-1,-,-,TRBV30,TGTGCCTGGATCGGGGGATTCACTGAAGCTTTCTTT,CAWIGGFTEAFF
TRBJ1-2,-,-,TRBV27,TGTGCCAGCCGGGGGAGGGACACAGGGTACGGCTACACCTTC,CASRGRDTGYGYTF
TRBJ2-1,-,-,TRBV6-1,TGTGCCAGCAGTGAAGTGGCAGGAAGAAGGGGCTCCTACAATGAGCAGTTCTTC,CASSEVAGRRGSYNEQFF
TRBJ1-1,-,once,TRBV7-9,TGTGCCAGCAGCTTGACAGCTATGAACACTGAAGCTTTCTTT,CASSLTAMNTEAFF
TRBJ2-2,-,-,TRBV15,TGTGCCACCAAAGGCCAGGGGAACACCGGGGAGCTGTTTTTT,CATKGQGNTGELFF
TRBJ2-3,-,-,TRBV5-6,TGTGCCAGCAGCCAAGGAGGAAATACGCAGTATTTT,CASSQGGNTQYF
TRBJ2-7,TRBD2,-,TRBV30,TGTGCCTGGAGGGCTAGCGGTACCTCCTACGAGCAGTACTTC,CAWRASGTSYEQYF
TRBJ2-1,TRBD2,-,TRBV4-2,TGTGCCAGCAGCCAAGCCGGGACTAGCGGGTACAATGAGCAGTTCTTC,CASSQAGTSGYNEQFF
TRBJ1-1,TRBD1,-,TRBV9,TGTGCCAGCAGCCCATGGACAGGAGGGGACACTGAAGCTTTCTTT,CASSPWTGGDTEAFF
TRBJ2-3,-,-,TRBV1,TGCACCAGCAGCCAAGGCGGGGGACTCTGTAGCACAGATACGCAGTATTTT,CTSSQGGGLCSTDTQYF
TRBJ1-2,-,-,TRBV6-6,TGTGCCAGCAGTCTGCGAGCAGGGACACCCTCCGGTGGGGGCTACACCTTC,CASSLRAGTPSGGGYTF
TRBJ2-1,-,-,TRBV9,TGTGCCAGCAGTGTTCGGTCGGATGAGCAGTTCTTC,CASSVRSDEQFF
TRBJ1-1,TRBD1,-,TRBV4-1,TGCGCCAGCAGCCAAGATCAGGGGGGAAGAAAAGCTTTCTTT,CASSQDQGGRKAFF
TRBJ1-6,TRBD1,-,TRBV23-1,TGCGCCAGCAGTCAGCCCGGGACAGGGGACTTCTCCTATAATTCACCCCTCCACTTT,CASSQPGTGDFSYNSPLHF
TRBJ2-5,-,-,TRBV30,TGTGCCTGGAGTCCTATGGAGACCCAGTACTTC,CAWSPMETQYF
TRBJ2-5,-,-,TRBV6-5,TGTGCCAGCAGTACTGGGTGGGCAGGGAAGGAGACCCAGTACTTC,CASSTGWAGKETQYF
TRBJ1-2,-,-,TRBV10-3,TGTGCCATCAGCCCGGCGGGGGATGGCTACACCTTC,CAISPAGDGYTF
TRBJ1-4,TRBD1,-,TRBV23-1,TGCGCCAGCAGTCAATTGAGGGACCCGGGACAGCCTAATGAAAAACTGTTTTTT,CASSQLRDPGQPNEKLFF
TRBJ2-5,-,-,TRBV5-1,TGCGCCAGCAGCCTCGGGGGACCCCAAGAGACCCAGTACTTC,CASSLGGPQETQYF
TRBJ1-1,TRBD1,few,TRBV7-9,TGTGCCAGCAGCTTCACAGGGGTCGGCACTGAAGCTTTCTTT,CASSFTGVGTEAFF
TRBJ2-3,TRBD1,-,TRBV5-4,TGTGCCAGCAGCAAGACAGGGGCCGACACAGATACGCAGTATTTT,CASSKTGADTDTQYF
TRBJ1-1,-,few,TRBV21-1,TGTGCCAGACTCGACTGGGTGAACACTGAAGCTTTCTTT,CARLDWVNTEAFF
TRBJ1-5,-,few,TRBV10-3,TGTGCCATCAGTAACGACAGGCGCAATCAGCCCCAGCATTTT,CAISNDRRNQPQHF
TRBJ1-6,-,-,TRBV11-2,TGTGCCAGCAGCTTAGACGCGAGCTCCTATAATTCACCCCTCCACTTT,CASSLDASSYNSPLHF
TRBJ2-2,TRBD2,-,TRBV30,TGTGCCATTGAGCGGGGGGGCCCCGGCGGGGAGCTGTTTTTT,CAIERGGPGGELFF
TRBJ1-6,-,-,TRBV19,TGTGCCAGTAGTAACGGTCACAGAGGGGGACGTAATTCACCCCTCCACTTT,CASSNGHRGGRNSPLHF
TRBJ2-1,-,-,TRBV3-1/TRBV3-2,TGTGCCAGCAGCTCAAGGGGCTACAATGAGCAGTTCTTC,CASSSRGYNEQFF
TRBJ1-2,TRBD1,-,TRBV5-5,TGTGCCAGCAGGACCCCGGGACAGCGTCCCGGCTACACCTTC,CASRTPGQRPGYTF
TRBJ1-2,-,-,TRBV24-1,TGTGCCACCAGTGACCCGACAGTTAACTATGGCTACACCTTC,CATSDPTVNYGYTF
TRBJ1-4,TRBD1,-,TRBV28,TGTGCCAGCAGGGTAACAGGGGCGGAAAAACTGTTTTTT,CASRVTGAEKLFF
TRBJ2-1,TRBD1,-,TRBV28,TGTGCCAGCAGCCACTCCGGGACAGGGGGCTTCGATGAGCAGTTCTTC,CASSHSGTGGFDEQFF
TRBJ2-2,TRBD2,-,TRBV6-5,TGTGCCAGCAGTTTAGCGGGGGCCGGCACCGGGGAGCTGTTTTTT,CASSLAGAGTGELFF